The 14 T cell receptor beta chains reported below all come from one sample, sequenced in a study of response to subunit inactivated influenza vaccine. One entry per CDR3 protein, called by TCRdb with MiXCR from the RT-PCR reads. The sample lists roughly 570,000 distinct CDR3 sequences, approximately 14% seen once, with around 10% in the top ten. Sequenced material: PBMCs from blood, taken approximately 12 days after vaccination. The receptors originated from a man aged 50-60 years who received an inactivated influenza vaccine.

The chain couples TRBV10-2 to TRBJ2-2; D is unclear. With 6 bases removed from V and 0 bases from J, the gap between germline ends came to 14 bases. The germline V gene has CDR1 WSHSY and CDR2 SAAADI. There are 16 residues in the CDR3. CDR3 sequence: CASSVPGTTNTGELFF. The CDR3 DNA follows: TGCGCCAGCAGCGTACCAGGAACCACGAACACCGGGGAGCTGTTTTTT.

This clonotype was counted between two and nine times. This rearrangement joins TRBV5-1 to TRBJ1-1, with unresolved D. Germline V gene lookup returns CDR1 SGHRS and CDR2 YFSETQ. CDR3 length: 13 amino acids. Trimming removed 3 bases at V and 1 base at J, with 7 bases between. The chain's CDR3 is CASSWAENTEAFF. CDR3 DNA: TGCGCCAGCAGCTGGGCAGAGAACACTGAAGCTTTCTTT. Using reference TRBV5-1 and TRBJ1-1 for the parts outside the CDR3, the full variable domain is KAGVTQTPRYLIKTRGQQVTLSCSPISGHRSVSWYQQTPGQGLQFLFEYFSETQRNKGNFPGRFSGRQFSNSRSEMNVSTLELGDSALYLCASSWAENTEAFFGQGTRLTVV.

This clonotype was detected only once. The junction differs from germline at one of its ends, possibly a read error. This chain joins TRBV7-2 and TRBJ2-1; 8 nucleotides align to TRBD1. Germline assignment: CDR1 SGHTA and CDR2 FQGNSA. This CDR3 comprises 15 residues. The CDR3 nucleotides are TGTGCCAACAGCTTAGGACAGGGTTTCTCCAATGAGCACTTCTTC. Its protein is CANSLGQGFSNEHFF.

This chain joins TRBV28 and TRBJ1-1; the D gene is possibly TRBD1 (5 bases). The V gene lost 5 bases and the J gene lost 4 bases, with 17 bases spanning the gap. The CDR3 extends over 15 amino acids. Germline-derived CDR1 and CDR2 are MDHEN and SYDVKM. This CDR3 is CASSRGDRVFTEAFF. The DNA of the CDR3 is TGTGCCAGCAGTAGAGGGGACCGAGTTTTCACTGAAGCTTTCTTT.

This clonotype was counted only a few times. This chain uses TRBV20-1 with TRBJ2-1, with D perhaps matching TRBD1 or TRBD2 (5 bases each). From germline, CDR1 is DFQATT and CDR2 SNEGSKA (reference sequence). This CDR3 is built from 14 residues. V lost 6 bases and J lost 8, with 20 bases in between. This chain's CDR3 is CSARQQGTAHEQFF. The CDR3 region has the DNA TGCAGTGCCCGCCAACAAGGGACCGCTCATGAGCAGTTCTTC.

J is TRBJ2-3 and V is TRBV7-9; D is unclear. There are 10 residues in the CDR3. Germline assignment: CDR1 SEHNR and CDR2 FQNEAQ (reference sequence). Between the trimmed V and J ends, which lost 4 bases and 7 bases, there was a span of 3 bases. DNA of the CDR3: TGTGCCAGCAGCTCTAATACGCAGTATTTT. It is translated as CASSSNTQYF.

This CDR3 reads CATSDRTDQETQYF. The CDR3 DNA reads TGTGCCACCAGTGATCGGACAGACCAAGAGACCCAGTACTTC. The rearrangement links TRBV24-1 to TRBJ2-5; D perhaps matches TRBD1 (6 bases). Germline V gene sequence: CDR1 KGHDR, CDR2 SFDVKD. V dropped 3 bases and J dropped 0 bases, with 7 bases sitting between them. This CDR3 spans 14 amino acids.

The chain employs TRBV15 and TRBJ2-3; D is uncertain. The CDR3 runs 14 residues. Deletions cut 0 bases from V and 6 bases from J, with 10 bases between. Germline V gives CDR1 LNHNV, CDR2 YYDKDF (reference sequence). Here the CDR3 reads CATSRDRVPDTQYF. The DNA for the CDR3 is TGTGCCACCAGCAGAGACCGGGTACCGGATACGCAGTATTTT.

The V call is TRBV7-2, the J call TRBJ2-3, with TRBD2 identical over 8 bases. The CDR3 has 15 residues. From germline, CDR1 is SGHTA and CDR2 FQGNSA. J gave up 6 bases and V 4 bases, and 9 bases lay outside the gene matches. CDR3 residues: CASSSGGVPRDTQYF. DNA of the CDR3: TGTGCCAGCAGCTCCGGGGGGGTCCCTAGGGATACGCAGTATTTT.

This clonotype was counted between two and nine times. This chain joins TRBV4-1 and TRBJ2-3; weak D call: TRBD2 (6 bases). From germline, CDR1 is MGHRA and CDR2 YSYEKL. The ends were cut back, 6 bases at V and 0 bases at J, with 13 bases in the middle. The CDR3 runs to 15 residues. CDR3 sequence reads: CASRDNSGSTDTQYF. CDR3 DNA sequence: TGCGCCAGCAGAGACAATAGCGGAAGCACAGATACGCAGTATTTT.

This CDR3 reads CATSRSVESRNTIYF. DNA for the CDR3: TGTGCCACCAGCAGATCGGTCGAGTCCCGGAACACCATATATTTT. This chain links TRBV15 with TRBJ1-3; no reliable D call. This CDR3 has 15 residues. V was cut by 2 bases and J by 7 bases, with 15 bases left in between. The germline V gene has CDR1 LNHNV and CDR2 YYDKDF (reference sequence).

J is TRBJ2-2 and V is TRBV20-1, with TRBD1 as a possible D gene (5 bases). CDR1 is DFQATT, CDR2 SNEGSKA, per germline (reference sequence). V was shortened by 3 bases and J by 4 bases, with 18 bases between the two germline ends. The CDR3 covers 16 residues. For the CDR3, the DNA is TGCAGTGCTAGGGGGCCGAGCCCCCTGGGCACCGGGGAGCTGTTTTTT. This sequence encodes CSARGPSPLGTGELFF.

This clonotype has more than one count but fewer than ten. The CDR3 DNA is TGTGCCAGCAGTCAGGACACCAACACTGAAGCTTTCTTT. Protein product: CASSQDTNTEAFF. The J gene is TRBJ1-1, the V gene TRBV6-6; D is perhaps TRBD1 (5 bases). Trimming pared 5 bases from V and 2 bases from J, leaving 9 bases between. The CDR3 is 13 amino acids. In germline, CDR1 is MNHNY, CDR2 SVGAGI (reference sequence).

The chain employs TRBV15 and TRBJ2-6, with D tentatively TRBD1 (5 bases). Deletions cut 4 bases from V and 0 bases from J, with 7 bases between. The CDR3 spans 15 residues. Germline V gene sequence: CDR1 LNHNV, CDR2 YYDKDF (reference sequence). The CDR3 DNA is TGTGCCACCAGCATCACAGGCTCTGGGGCCAACGTCCTGACTTTC. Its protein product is CATSITGSGANVLTF.